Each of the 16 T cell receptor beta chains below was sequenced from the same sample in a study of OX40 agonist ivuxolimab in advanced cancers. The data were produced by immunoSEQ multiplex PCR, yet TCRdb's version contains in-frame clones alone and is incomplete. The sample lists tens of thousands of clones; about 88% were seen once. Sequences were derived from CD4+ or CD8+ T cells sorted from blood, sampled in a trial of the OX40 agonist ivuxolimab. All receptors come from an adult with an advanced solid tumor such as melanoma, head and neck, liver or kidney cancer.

CDR3 loop: CASSLDGERTGELFF. CDR3 DNA sequence: TGCGCCAGCAGCTTGGACGGGGAACGCACCGGGGAGCTGTTTTTT. The chain is built from TRBV5-1 and TRBJ2-2, with D possibly matching TRBD2 (5 bases). CDR3 size: 15 residues. Trimming removed 0 bases from V and 4 bases from J, with 10 bases in between. CDR1 is SGHRS and CDR2 is YFSETQ in the germline V gene.

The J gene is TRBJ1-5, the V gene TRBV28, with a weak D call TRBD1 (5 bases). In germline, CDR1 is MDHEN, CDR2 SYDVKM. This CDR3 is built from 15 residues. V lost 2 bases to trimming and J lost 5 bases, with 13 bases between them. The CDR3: CASSLRGAAYQPQHF. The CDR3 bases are TGTGCCAGCAGTTTAAGAGGGGCAGCCTATCAGCCCCAGCATTTT.

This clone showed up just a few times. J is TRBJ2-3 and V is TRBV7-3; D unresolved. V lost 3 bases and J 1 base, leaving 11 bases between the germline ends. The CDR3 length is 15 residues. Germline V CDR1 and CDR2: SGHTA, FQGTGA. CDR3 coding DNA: TGTGCCAGCAGCTTCTCGGAGCAGGGCACAGATACGCAGTATTTT. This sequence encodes CASSFSEQGTDTQYF. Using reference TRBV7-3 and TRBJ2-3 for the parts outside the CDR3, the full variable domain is GAGVSQTPSNKVTEKGKYVELRCDPISGHTALYWYRQSLGQGPEFLIYFQGTGAADDSGLPNDRFFAVRPEGSVSTLKIQRTERGDSAVYLCASSFSEQGTDTQYFGPGTRLTVL.

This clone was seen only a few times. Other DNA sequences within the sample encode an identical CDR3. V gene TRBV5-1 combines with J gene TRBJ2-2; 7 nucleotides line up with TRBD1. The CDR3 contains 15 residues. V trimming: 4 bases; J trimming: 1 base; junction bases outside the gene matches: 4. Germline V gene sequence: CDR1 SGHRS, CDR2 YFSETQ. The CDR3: CASSLGTVNTGELFF. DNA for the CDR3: TGCGCCAGCAGCCTCGGGACAGTGAACACCGGGGAGCTGTTTTTT.

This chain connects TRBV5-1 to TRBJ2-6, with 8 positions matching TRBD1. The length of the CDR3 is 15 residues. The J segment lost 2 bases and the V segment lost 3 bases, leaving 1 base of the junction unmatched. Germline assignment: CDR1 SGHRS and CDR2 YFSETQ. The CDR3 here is CASSSQGAGANVLTF. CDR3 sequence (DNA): TGCGCCAGCAGCTCACAGGGGGCTGGGGCCAACGTCCTGACTTTC.

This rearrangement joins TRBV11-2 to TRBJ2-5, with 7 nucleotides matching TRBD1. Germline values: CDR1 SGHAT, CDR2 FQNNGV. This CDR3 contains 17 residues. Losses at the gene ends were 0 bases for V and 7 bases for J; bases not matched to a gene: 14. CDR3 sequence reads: CASSLERPDRPAGTQYF. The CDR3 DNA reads TGTGCCAGCAGCTTAGAACGGCCGGACAGGCCAGCAGGGACCCAGTACTTC.

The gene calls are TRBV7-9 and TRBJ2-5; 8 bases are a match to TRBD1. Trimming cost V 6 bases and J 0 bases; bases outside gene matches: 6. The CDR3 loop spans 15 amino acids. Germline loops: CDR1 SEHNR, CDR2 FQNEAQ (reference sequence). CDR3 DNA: TGTGCCAGCAGGGGGGGACAGGTCCACCAAGAGACCCAGTACTTC. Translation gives CASRGGQVHQETQYF.

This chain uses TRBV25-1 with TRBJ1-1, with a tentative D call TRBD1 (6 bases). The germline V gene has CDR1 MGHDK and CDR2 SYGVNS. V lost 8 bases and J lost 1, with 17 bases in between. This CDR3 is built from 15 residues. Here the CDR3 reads CASLPGGAQNTEAFF. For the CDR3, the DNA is TGTGCCAGCCTCCCCGGGGGGGCCCAGAACACTGAAGCTTTCTTT.

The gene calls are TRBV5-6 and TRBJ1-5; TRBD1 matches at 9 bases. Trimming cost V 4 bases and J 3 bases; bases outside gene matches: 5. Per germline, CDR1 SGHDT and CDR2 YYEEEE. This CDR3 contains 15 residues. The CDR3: CASSVQQGANQPQHF. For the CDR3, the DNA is TGTGCCAGCAGCGTTCAACAGGGGGCCAATCAGCCCCAGCATTTT.

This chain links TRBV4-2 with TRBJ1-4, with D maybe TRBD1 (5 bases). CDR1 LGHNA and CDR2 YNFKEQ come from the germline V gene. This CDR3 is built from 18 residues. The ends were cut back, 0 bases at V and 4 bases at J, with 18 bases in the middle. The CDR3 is CASSQDYLTGTNNEKLFF. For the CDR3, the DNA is TGTGCCAGCAGCCAAGATTATTTAACTGGGACGAATAATGAAAAACTGTTTTTT.

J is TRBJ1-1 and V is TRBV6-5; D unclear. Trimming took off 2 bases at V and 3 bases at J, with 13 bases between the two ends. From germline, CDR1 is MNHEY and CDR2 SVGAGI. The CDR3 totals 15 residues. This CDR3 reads CASSYIAREDTEAFF. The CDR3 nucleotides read TGTGCCAGCAGTTACATTGCCCGGGAGGACACTGAAGCTTTCTTT.

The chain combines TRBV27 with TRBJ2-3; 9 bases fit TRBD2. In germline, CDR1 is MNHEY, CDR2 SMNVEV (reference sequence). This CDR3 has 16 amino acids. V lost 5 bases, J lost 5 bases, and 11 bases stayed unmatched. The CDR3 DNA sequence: TGTGCCAGCAGTACCCGCGGGGGGGCGCTTGGAGATACGCAGTATTTT. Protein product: CASSTRGGALGDTQYF.

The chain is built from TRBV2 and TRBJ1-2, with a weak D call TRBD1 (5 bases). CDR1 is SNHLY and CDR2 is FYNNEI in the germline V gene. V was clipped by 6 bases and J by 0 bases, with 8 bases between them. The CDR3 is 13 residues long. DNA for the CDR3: TGTGCCAGCAGCCGGACAACTAACTATGGCTACACCTTC. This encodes CASSRTTNYGYTF.

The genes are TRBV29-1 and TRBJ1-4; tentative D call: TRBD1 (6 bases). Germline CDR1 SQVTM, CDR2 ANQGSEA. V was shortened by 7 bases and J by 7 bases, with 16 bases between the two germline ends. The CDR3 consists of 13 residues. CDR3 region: CSATPGVGEKLFF. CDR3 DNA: TGCAGCGCCACCCCAGGGGTAGGTGAAAAACTGTTTTTT.

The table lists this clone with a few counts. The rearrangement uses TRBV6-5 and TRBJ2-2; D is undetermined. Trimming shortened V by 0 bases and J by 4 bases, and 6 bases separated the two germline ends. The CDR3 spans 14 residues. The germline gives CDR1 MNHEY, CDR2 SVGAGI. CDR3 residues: CASSYSGFTGELFF. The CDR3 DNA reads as TGTGCCAGCAGTTACTCTGGATTCACCGGGGAGCTGTTTTTT.

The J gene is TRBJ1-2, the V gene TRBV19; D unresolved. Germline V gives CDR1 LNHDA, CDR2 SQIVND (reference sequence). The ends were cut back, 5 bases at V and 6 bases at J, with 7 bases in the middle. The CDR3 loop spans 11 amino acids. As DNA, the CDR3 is TGTGCCAGTAGTGTGGTGGATGGCTACACCTTC. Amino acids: CASSVVDGYTF.